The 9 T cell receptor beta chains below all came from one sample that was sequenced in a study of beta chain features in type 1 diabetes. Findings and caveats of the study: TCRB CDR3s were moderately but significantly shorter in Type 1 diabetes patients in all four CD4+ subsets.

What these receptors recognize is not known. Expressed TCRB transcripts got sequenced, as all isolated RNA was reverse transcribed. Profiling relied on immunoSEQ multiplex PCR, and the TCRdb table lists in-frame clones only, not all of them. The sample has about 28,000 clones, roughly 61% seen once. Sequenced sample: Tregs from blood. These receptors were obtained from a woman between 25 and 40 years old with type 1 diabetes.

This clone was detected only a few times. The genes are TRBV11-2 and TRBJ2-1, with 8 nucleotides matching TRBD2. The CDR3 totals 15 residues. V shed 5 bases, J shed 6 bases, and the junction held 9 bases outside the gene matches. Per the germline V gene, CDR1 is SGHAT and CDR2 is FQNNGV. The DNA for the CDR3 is TGTGCCAGCAGCGCCCAGCGGGAGTTACCCAATGAGCAGTTCTTC. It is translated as CASSAQRELPNEQFF. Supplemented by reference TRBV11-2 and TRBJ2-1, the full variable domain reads EAGVAQSPRYKIIEKRQSVAFWCNPISGHATLYWYQQILGQGPKLLIQFQNNGVVDDSQLPKDRFSAERLKGVDSTLKIQPAKLEDSAVYLCASSAQRELPNEQFFGPGTRLTVL.

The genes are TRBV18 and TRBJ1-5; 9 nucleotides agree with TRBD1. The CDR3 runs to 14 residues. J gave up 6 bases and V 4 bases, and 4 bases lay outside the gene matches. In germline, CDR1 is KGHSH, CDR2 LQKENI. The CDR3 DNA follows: TGTGCCAGCTCACGGACAGGGGTTGGTCAGCCCCAGCATTTT. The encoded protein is CASSRTGVGQPQHF.

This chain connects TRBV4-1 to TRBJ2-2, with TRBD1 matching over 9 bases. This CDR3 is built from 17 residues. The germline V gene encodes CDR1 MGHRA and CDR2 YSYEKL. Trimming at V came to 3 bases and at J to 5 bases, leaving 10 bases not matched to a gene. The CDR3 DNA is TGCGCCAGCAGCCACGGGACAGGGAGGGTACGGACCGGGGAGCTGTTTTTT. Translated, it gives CASSHGTGRVRTGELFF.

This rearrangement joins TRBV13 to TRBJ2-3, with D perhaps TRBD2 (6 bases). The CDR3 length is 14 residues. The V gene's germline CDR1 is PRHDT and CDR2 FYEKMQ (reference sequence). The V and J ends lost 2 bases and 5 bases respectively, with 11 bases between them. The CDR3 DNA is TGTGCCAGCAGCTTATTGCAGGGAGGAGATACGCAGTATTTT. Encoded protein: CASSLLQGGDTQYF. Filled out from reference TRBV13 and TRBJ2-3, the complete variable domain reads AAGVIQSPRHLIKEKRETATLKCYPIPRHDTVYWYQQGPGQDPQFLISFYEKMQSDKGSIPDRFSAQQFSDYHSELNMSSLELGDSALYFCASSLLQGGDTQYFGPGTRLTVL.

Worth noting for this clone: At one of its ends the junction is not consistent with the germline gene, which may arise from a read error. Written as DNA, the CDR3 is TGTGCTAGCAGCCTAAGTCAAGGGGAGCTGTTTTTT. This translates into CASSLSQGELFF. The chain couples TRBV7-7 to TRBJ2-2; D remains unclear. Germline V lookup: CDR1 SSHAT, CDR2 FNYEAQ (reference sequence). The CDR3 is 12 residues long.

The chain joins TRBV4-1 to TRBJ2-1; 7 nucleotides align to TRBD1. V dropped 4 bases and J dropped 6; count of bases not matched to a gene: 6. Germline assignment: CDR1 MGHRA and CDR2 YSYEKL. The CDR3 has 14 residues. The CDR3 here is CASSPRDSGNEQFF. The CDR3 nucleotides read TGCGCCAGCAGCCCTCGGGACAGTGGCAATGAGCAGTTCTTC.

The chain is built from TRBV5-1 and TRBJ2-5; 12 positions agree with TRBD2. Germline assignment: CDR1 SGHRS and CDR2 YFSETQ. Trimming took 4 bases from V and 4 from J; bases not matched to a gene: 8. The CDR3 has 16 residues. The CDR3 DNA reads TGCGCCAGCAGCGGCCAGCCGGGACTAGCGGGAGAGACCCAGTACTTC. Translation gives CASSGQPGLAGETQYF.

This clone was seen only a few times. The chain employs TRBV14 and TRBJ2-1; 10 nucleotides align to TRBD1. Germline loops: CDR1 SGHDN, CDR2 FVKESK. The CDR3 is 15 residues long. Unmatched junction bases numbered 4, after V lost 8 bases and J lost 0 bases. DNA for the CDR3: TGTGCCAGCGGCCGGGACAGGGGCTCCTACAATGAGCAGTTCTTC. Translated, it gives CASGRDRGSYNEQFF.

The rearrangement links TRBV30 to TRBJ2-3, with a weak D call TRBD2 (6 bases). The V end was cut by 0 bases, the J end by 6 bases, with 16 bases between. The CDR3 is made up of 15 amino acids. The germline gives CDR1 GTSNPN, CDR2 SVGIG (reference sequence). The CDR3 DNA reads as TGTGCCTGGAGTGTTGGGGGGTCGGGAGCGGATACGCAGTATTTT. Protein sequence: CAWSVGGSGADTQYF.